This T cell receptor (beta chain) was captured in a study of blood T cell repertoires in COVID-19. Study-wide context: COVID-19 samples collected from the United States, Italy and Spain covered acute and convalescent phases. T cells, B-cell-depleted T cells, or PBMCs provided the cDNA or gDNA that served as material.

This clone came up once. CDR1 and CDR2 (germline): MDHEN, SYDVKM. The germline V and J ends were trimmed by 5 bases and 6 bases, with 13 bases remaining between them. This CDR3 has 14 residues. How the authors handled the data: Quantification of nucleated cells was approximated via reference gene primer amplification. Clones were sequenced by immunoSEQ multiplex PCR, and TCRdb holds only the in-frame ones, with some missing. V, J and clone size reflect that table, while D and trimming were determined from the DNA. The repertoire holds some 180,000 clones, with 88% as singletons. This TCR came from a man in his forties or fifties with active or convalescent COVID-19. The sequenced sample consisted of peripheral blood. The V and J genes are TRBV28 and TRBJ1-4, with TRBD1 as a possible D gene (6 bases). CDR3 nucleotides: TGTGCCAGCAGTCGATCTAACAGGGATGAAAAACTGTTTTTT. Protein product: CASSRSNRDEKLFF.